This T cell receptor (beta chain) was captured by sequencing in a study of response to subunit inactivated influenza vaccine. A few counts support this clonotype. MiXCR, run by TCRdb on the RT-PCR reads, gives a single entry per CDR3 protein. In the table there are some 200,000 distinct CDR3 sequences, approximately 12% of which are singletons. These data were also reused for a study on T cells expressing NK-cell markers. That work adds: With UMIs, 5'RACE template switching was used to make TCR beta cDNA. Seven HCMV-seropositive donors and one seronegative donor made up the eight sequenced donors. Sorting in several experiments was restricted by an anti-gamma-delta TCR antibody to alpha-beta TCR T cells. In a few donors, these clonotypes also led the CD3+CD56-NKG2C+ fraction.

The sample in question was CD8+ T cells sorted from PBMCs, obtained about 11 days after vaccination. The receptor's source is a man aged 50-60 years who received an inactivated influenza vaccine.

The CDR3 sequence is CSATGTVSYEQYF. CDR3 DNA: TGCAGTGCAACCGGGACGGTCTCCTACGAGCAGTACTTC. The J gene is TRBJ2-7, the V gene TRBV20-1; D is perhaps TRBD1 or TRBD2 (5 bases each). V was pared by 6 bases and J by 0 bases, with 12 bases between. The CDR3 sequence is 13 residues long. CDR1 and CDR2 from the germline V gene are DFQATT and SNEGSKA (reference sequence).